This TCR beta chain came from a study of preoperative IRX-2 immunotherapy in early breast cancer. Clones were sequenced by immunoSEQ multiplex PCR, and TCRdb holds only the in-frame ones, with some missing. The sample includes about 98,000 clones, about nine tenths of them seen just once. The sample's treatment: preoperative locoregional IRX-2 cytokine immunotherapy. Samples came from a phase Ib trial of preoperative locoregional IRX-2 cytokine immunotherapy. The material was tumor tissue, obtained after IRX-2 immunotherapy. This clonotype was sampled from a human donor with breast cancer.

CDR3 DNA: TGTGCCTGGGGTAGACAGGGGGCACGGGAGCAGTACTTC. Its translation: CAWGRQGAREQYF. The chain recombines TRBV30 with TRBJ2-7, with 10 bases aligning to TRBD1. The CDR3 consists of 13 residues. The germline V gene encodes CDR1 GTSNPN and CDR2 SVGIG (reference sequence). The V gene end was trimmed by 5 bases and the J gene end by 7 bases; junction bases not matched to a gene: 8.